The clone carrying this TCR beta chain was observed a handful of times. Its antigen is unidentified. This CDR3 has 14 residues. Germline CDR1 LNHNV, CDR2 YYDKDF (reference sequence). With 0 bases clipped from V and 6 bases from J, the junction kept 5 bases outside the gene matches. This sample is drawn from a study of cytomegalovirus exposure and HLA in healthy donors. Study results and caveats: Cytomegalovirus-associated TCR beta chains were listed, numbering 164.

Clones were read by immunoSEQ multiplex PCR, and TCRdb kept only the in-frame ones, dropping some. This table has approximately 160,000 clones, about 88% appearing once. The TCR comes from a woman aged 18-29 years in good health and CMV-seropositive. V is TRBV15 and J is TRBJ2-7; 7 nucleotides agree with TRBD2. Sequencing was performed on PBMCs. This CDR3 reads CATSRDYGGSEQYF. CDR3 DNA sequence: TGTGCCACCAGCAGAGATTACGGCGGGAGCGAGCAGTACTTC.